Below, 14 T cell receptor beta chains from the same sample are listed, as sequenced in a study of post-analysis software for immune sequencing data. Incorporated into the TCR beta cDNA libraries were unique molecular identifiers, which served to reduce PCR and sequencing biases. In TCRdb, the PCR reads were re-called with MiXCR into one record per CDR3 protein. This sample yields about half a million distinct CDR3 sequences, of which roughly 45% are seen a single time; 9.5% to 13% belongs to the top ten. No antigen is known for these receptors. Whole-study findings and limits: The study found TRBV5-6, TRBV5-1 and TRBV20-1 among a handful of TRBV segments more frequent in patients than controls.

The sequencing input was blood. Receptors originate from a girl between 10 and 17 years old with multiple sclerosis.

The chain employs TRBV7-9 and TRBJ1-4; 7 nucleotides line up with TRBD1. This CDR3 has 14 amino acids. Per the germline V gene, CDR1 is SEHNR and CDR2 is FQNEAQ (reference sequence). J was trimmed by 5 bases and V by 5 bases; bases with no gene match: 5. The CDR3 protein is CASSRRTGNEKLFF. In DNA, the CDR3 is TGTGCCAGCAGCCGCCGGACAGGAAATGAAAAACTGTTTTTT.

This sequence joins TRBV27 and TRBJ1-5, with a tentative D call TRBD1 (5 bases). The CDR3 covers 15 residues. Germline-derived CDR1 and CDR2 are MNHEY and SMNVEV (reference sequence). The germline V and J ends were trimmed by 1 base and 0 bases, with 7 bases remaining between them. CDR3 residues: CASSLWGNSNQPQHF. CDR3 nucleotide sequence: TGTGCCAGCAGTTTATGGGGGAATAGCAATCAGCCCCAGCATTTT.

The rearrangement joins TRBV12-3 or TRBV12-4 to TRBJ1-1; 8 nucleotides line up with TRBD1. V shed 7 bases and J 4 bases; nucleotides not matched to a gene: 11. The CDR3 totals 15 residues. DNA of the CDR3: TGTGCCAGCACCTCGGGACAGGAGAGGGTCACTGAAGCTTTCTTT. It encodes CASTSGQERVTEAFF.

V usage is TRBV12-3 or TRBV12-4 and J usage is TRBJ2-1; TRBD2 matches 11 bases. The CDR3 length is 15 residues. J was trimmed by 7 bases and V by 5 bases; bases with no gene match: 7. CDR3 DNA sequence: TGTGCCAGCAGTCCCCCGACTAGCGGGGAAAATGAGCAGTTCTTC. It is translated as CASSPPTSGENEQFF.

The gene calls are TRBV7-6 and TRBJ1-2; 7 bases are a match to TRBD1. The CDR3 spans 16 residues. Germline loops: CDR1 SGHVS, CDR2 FNYEAQ. Trimming cost V 0 bases and J 4 bases; bases outside gene matches: 8. The CDR3 here is CASSLASIGGGYGYTF. The CDR3 DNA reads TGTGCCAGCAGCTTAGCTTCGATAGGGGGCGGCTATGGCTACACCTTC.

This sequence joins TRBV24-1 and TRBJ2-5; D ambiguous. V lost 4 bases, J lost 1 base, and 3 bases lay in between. Per germline, CDR1 KGHDR and CDR2 SFDVKD. The CDR3 has 12 residues. CDR3 sequence: CATSDTQETQYF. For the CDR3, the DNA is TGTGCCACCAGTGACACCCAAGAGACCCAGTACTTC.

This clonotype was found a few times. The chain combines TRBV7-8 with TRBJ2-6; D perhaps matches TRBD2 (6 bases). The CDR3 totals 21 residues. V lost 5 bases to trimming and J lost 0 bases, with 26 bases between them. CDR1 is SGHVS and CDR2 is FQNEAQ in the germline V gene. The CDR3 is CASSPGVGTELQSSGANVLTF. The CDR3 DNA sequence: TGTGCCAGCAGCCCTGGGGTAGGGACTGAATTACAAAGCTCTGGGGCCAACGTCCTGACTTTC.

The chain uses TRBV14 and TRBJ2-1; tentatively, D is TRBD2 (6 bases). Looked up from germline, CDR1 is SGHDN and CDR2 is FVKESK. The CDR3 totals 14 residues. Deletions cut 2 bases from V and 5 bases from J, with 10 bases between. The CDR3 bases are TGTGCCAGCAGCCAAACTAGCCTAAACAATGAGCAGTTCTTC. Its translation is CASSQTSLNNEQFF.

The chain links TRBV2 to TRBJ2-1; 11 nucleotides match TRBD2. V dropped 4 bases and J dropped 6; count of bases not matched to a gene: 5. The CDR3 is 15 residues long. Germline lookup yields CDR1 SNHLY and CDR2 FYNNEI. The CDR3 is CASSAGTSGTNEQFF. The CDR3 nucleotides are TGTGCCAGCAGTGCCGGGACTAGCGGTACCAATGAGCAGTTCTTC.

In its sample, this clonotype was seen once. V is TRBV29-1 and J is TRBJ2-5; tentative D call: TRBD2 (5 bases). Trimming removed 6 bases from V and 3 bases from J, with 14 bases in between. In germline, CDR1 is SQVTM, CDR2 ANQGSEA. This CDR3 comprises 13 residues. CDR3 region: CSVGAVLEETQYF. CDR3 nucleotides: TGCAGCGTGGGAGCGGTACTCGAAGAGACCCAGTACTTC.

This chain links TRBV24-1 with TRBJ1-2; 11 nucleotides align to TRBD1. J gave up 7 bases and V 4 bases, and 7 bases lay outside the gene matches. The germline V gene encodes CDR1 KGHDR and CDR2 SFDVKD. The CDR3 sequence is 15 residues long. Written as DNA, the CDR3 is TGTGCCACCAGTGAAGCCGGGACAGGGGGTAGTGGCTACACCTTC. Amino acid sequence: CATSEAGTGGSGYTF.

This sequence joins TRBV2 and TRBJ2-1; D might be TRBD2 (7 bases). This CDR3 is built from 15 residues. V dropped 7 bases and J dropped 4 bases, with 17 bases sitting between them. CDR1 and CDR2 (germline): SNHLY, FYNNEI. The chain's CDR3 is CASTDSGGGYNEQFF. In nucleotides, the CDR3 is TGTGCCAGCACCGACTCGGGGGGCGGGTACAATGAGCAGTTCTTC.

V usage is TRBV6-5 and J usage is TRBJ2-1, with TRBD2 matching 16 bases. Trimming cost V 6 bases and J 8 bases; bases outside gene matches: 4. This CDR3 spans 15 amino acids. CDR1 and CDR2 from the germline V gene are MNHEY and SVGAGI. The CDR3 sequence: CASSIGTSGRDEQFF. CDR3 DNA sequence: TGTGCCAGCAGCATAGGGACTAGCGGGAGGGATGAGCAGTTCTTC.

This clonotype was observed a handful of times. In DNA form, the CDR3 reads TGCAGCGTTGAAGATCTTAGGGGAACGAGCTACGAGCAGTACTTC. Protein: CSVEDLRGTSYEQYF. The chain links TRBV29-1 to TRBJ2-7; a weak D match, TRBD1 (5 bases). In germline, CDR1 is SQVTM, CDR2 ANQGSEA. Trimming pared 0 bases from V and 3 bases from J, leaving 15 bases between. The CDR3 extends over 15 amino acids.